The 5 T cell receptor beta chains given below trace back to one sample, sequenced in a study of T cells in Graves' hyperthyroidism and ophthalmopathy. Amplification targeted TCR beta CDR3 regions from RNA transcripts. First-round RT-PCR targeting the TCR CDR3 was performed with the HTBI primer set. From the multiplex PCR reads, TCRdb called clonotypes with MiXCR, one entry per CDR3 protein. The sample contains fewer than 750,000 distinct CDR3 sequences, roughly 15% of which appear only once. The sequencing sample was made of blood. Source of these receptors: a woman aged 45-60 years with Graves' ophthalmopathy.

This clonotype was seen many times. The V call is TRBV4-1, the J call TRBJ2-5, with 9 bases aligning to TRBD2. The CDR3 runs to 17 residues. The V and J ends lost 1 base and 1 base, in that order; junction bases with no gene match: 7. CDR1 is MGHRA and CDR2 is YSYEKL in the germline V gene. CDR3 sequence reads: CASSQGVSGGFQETQYF. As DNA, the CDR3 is TGCGCCAGCAGCCAAGGAGTAAGCGGGGGGTTCCAAGAGACCCAGTACTTC.

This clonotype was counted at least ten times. The CDR3 region has the DNA TGTGCCAGCAGCCGCAAACTCGACCCGATAGGGACAGATACGCAGTATTTT. Its protein product is CASSRKLDPIGTDTQYF. V gene TRBV3-1 combines with J gene TRBJ2-3, with D unclear. V lost 4 bases and J lost 3, with 20 bases in between. Germline CDR1 LGHDT, CDR2 YNNKEL (reference sequence). The CDR3 has 17 residues.

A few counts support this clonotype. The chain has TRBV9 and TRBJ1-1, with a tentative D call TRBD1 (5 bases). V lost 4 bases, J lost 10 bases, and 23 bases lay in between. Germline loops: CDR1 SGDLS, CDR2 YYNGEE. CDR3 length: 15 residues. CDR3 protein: CASSPSGGAALGAFF. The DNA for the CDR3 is TGTGCCAGCAGCCCGAGTGGAGGGGCCGCCTTGGGAGCTTTCTTT.

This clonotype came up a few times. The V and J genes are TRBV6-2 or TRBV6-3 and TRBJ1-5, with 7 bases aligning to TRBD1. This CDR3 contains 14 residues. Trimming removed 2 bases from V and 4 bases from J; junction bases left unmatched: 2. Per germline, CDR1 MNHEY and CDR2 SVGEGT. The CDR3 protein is CASSYPDRNQPQHF. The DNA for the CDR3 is TGTGCCAGCAGTTACCCGGACAGGAATCAGCCCCAGCATTTT.

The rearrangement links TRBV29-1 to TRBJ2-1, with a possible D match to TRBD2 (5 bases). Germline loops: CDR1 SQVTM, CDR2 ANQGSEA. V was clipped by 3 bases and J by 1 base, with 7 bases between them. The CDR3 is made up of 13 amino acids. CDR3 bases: TGCAGCGTTGACCCGGGGTCCTACAATGAGCAGTTCTTC. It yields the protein CSVDPGSYNEQFF.